What follows is one TCR beta chain and its context. What this receptor recognizes is not known. No base quality information exists; no much larger clone differs at one position. The sample comes from a study of CD8 T cells in Susac syndrome (dated by TCRdb to between 2018 and 2021). Regarding the complete study: Of the Susac syndrome patients who were sequenced, about 6 had clinically active disease and about eight were in clinical remission. At blood withdrawal, Susac syndrome patients were either therapy-naive, taking corticosteroids (in some cases with IVIg as well), or taking IVIg alone. Whether CD8+ T cell activation and differentiation in Susac syndrome was antigen driven was tested using repertoire sequencing.

RNA was extracted using the RNeasy kit, and roughly 0.45 to 1 microgram was reverse transcribed with random hexamers. The immunoSEQ multiplex PCR assay, covering 54 Vbeta and 13 Jbeta segments, was used to amplify TCR beta CDR3 regions. PCR amplification bias was corrected using a synthetic template baseline for primer optimization and computational correction. The source study handled its data this way. Reads were annotated to V, D and J genes according to IMGT and were analyzed with immunoSEQ Analyzer, with only productive sequences retained. Clonality was calculated as one minus the Shannon entropy normalized by log2 of the number of productive unique sequences. Public and private clones were assessed among the 100 most prevalent clones of each patient and control. A clone was defined as Susac-specific if it was absent from the healthy and MS cohorts, from some 980 published viral clones and from other ImmuneACCESS disease sequences. TCRdb passed the public sequencing reads through fastp at Q25 and MiXCR, retaining productive beta sequences. Every CDR3 protein is listed once, alongside the most common genes and DNA of its rows. TCRdb assigned the V and J calls; the authors' analysis was not used. The sample table shows under 200,000 distinct CDR3 sequences, and around 95% are seen once. Of the sample, around 0.12% falls within the top ten clones.

Peripheral blood CD8+ and CD4+ T cells from healthy donors, Susac syndrome patients and multiple sclerosis patients were profiled by high-throughput TCR beta sequencing. Susac syndrome patients met recently defined diagnostic criteria for definite or probable disease. Bulk CD8+ and CD4+ T cells were purified by magnetic negative isolation, while CD8+ TEMRA cells were enriched using FACS. Blood was drawn into EDTA tubes, processed within 24 hours, and PBMCs were isolated by density gradient centrifugation. PBMCs intended for TCR sequencing were frozen in liquid nitrogen and were later thawed in a 37 degrees C water bath. The sorted or isolated CD4+, CD8+ and CD8+ TEMRA cells had a purity of 90% or higher. Here is what the overall study found, with its caveats: The CD4+ T cell repertoire of patients with Susac syndrome showed no detectable clonal expansion. The study acknowledged that relatively few individuals were included in the TCR sequencing and HLA analysis.

Cut back by 4 bases and 7 bases, the V and J ends lie 19 bases apart. The CDR3 runs 15 amino acids, cysteine and phenylalanine included. The entry retains the CDR3 DNA only, 45 bases that are in frame from base 1. CDR1 and CDR2, per the germline V gene (reference sequence), are MNHEY and SMNVEV. Here the chain combines TRBV27 and TRBJ1-1, with no reliable assignment of the D segment. This sequence originates from a human donor with Susac syndrome. The sample consisted of CD4+ T cells from PBMCs. The sequenced DNA is TGTGCCAGCAGTTCGATCAGAGGAACGGTAAATGAAGCTTTCTTT. Its protein is CASSSIRGTVNEAFF.